One T cell receptor (beta chain) is described in this entry. This sample was included in a study of PD-1 blockade in mismatch repair-deficient tumors. Clones were read by immunoSEQ multiplex PCR, and TCRdb kept only the in-frame ones, dropping some. The data show some 110,000 clones, roughly 80% seen once. Looked up from germline, CDR1 is SGDLS and CDR2 is YYNGEE. V lost 2 bases and J lost 6, with 12 bases in between. This CDR3 is 13 amino acids long. The chain links TRBV9 to TRBJ2-7, with D unclear. The TCR originated in an adult with mismatch repair-deficient cancer. Sample: peripheral blood, taken roughly 13 months after starting pembrolizumab. CDR3 protein: CASSVGPNSEQYF. CDR3 DNA: TGTGCCAGCAGCGTGGGCCCCAACTCCGAGCAGTACTTC.